Presented here are 20 T cell receptor beta chains from one specimen sequenced in a study of cytomegalovirus exposure and HLA in healthy donors. The primer mix had 60 Vbeta and 13 Jbeta primers. The method was immunoSEQ multiplex PCR; TCRdb's version includes in-frame clones alone and lacks a portion of them. Among 95,000 or so clones listed, over 70% were seen once. The specimen sequenced was PBMCs. These receptors all stem from a woman aged 40 to 55 in good health and CMV-seronegative.

Notes on this clone: The sample contains more than one DNA sequence encoding this CDR3. This chain links TRBV2 with TRBJ1-2; a possible D gene is TRBD1 (6 bases). Trimming shortened V by 2 bases and J by 3 bases, and 10 bases separated the two germline ends. CDR1 and CDR2 (germline): SNHLY, FYNNEI. CDR3 size: 14 residues. CDR3 protein: CASSEIGGDYGYTF. The CDR3 DNA reads TGTGCCAGCAGTGAAATAGGGGGTGACTATGGCTACACCTTC. Full variable domain (rest looked up from reference TRBV2 and TRBJ1-2): EPEVTQTPSHQVTQMGQEVILRCVPISNHLYFYWYRQILGQKVEFLVSFYNNEISEKSEIFDDQFSVERPDGSNFTLKIRSTKLEDSAMYFCASSEIGGDYGYTFGSGTRLTVV.

The genes are TRBV5-6 and TRBJ1-2; D gene ambiguous. Germline CDR1 reads SGHDT; CDR2 reads YYEEEE. Trimming cost V 1 base and J 1 base, with 11 bases left between them. The CDR3 runs to 15 residues. This chain's CDR3 is CASSLRSLINYGYTF. The CDR3 DNA reads TGTGCCAGCAGCTTGAGAAGCCTGATTAACTATGGCTACACCTTC. Drawing the rest from reference TRBV5-6 and TRBJ1-2, the complete variable domain is DAGVTQSPTHLIKTRGQQVTLRCSPKSGHDTVSWYQQALGQGPQFIFQYYEEEERQRGNFPDRFSGHQFPNYSSELNVNALLLGDSALYLCASSLRSLINYGYTFGSGTRLTVV.

The chain links TRBV6-6 to TRBJ1-1; TRBD1 matches at 8 bases. The CDR3 loop spans 14 amino acids. Germline CDR1 and CDR2: MNHNY and SVGAGI (reference sequence). The trim removed 2 bases at V and 1 base at J, leaving 0 bases unmatched. CDR3 sequence reads: CASSYDRGNTEAFF. CDR3 DNA sequence: TGTGCCAGCAGTTACGACAGGGGGAACACTGAAGCTTTCTTT.

The V and J genes are TRBV2 and TRBJ1-1; TRBD1 is a possible D gene (5 bases). V was trimmed by 4 bases and J by 1 base, leaving 10 bases between them. The CDR3 totals 14 residues. Germline assignment: CDR1 SNHLY and CDR2 FYNNEI. The CDR3 loop is CASSVDSRNTEAFF. The CDR3 bases are TGTGCCAGCAGTGTTGACAGTCGGAACACTGAAGCTTTCTTT.

The V and J genes are TRBV5-3 and TRBJ2-1; D is ambiguous. TRBV5-3 is designated an ORF whose function remains uncertain. The CDR3 covers 12 residues. Trimming stripped 7 bases from V and 5 bases from J, with 10 bases between. The CDR3 here is CARSRSDNEQFF. The CDR3 DNA reads as TGTGCCAGATCGAGGAGCGACAATGAGCAGTTCTTC.

J is TRBJ2-1 and V is TRBV19, with D possibly being TRBD1 (5 bases). The V end lost 1 base, the J end lost 4 bases, and 8 bases lay between the germline ends. The CDR3 runs 14 residues. The V gene's germline CDR1 is LNHDA and CDR2 SQIVND (reference sequence). The CDR3 nucleotides read TGTGCCAGTAGTATAGTTCAGGGATACAATGAGCAGTTCTTC. Encoded protein: CASSIVQGYNEQFF.

This chain links TRBV28 with TRBJ1-3, with TRBD1 matching 7 bases. With V trimmed by 4 bases and J by 0 bases, 12 bases remained unmatched. Germline V gene sequence: CDR1 MDHEN, CDR2 SYDVKM. The CDR3 has 18 amino acids. Written as DNA, the CDR3 is TGTGCCAGCAGTTCGCCGTTAGGGGCAGGGGGCTCTGGAAACACCATATATTTT. It is translated as CASSSPLGAGGSGNTIYF. The full variable domain, completed using reference TRBV28 and TRBJ1-3, is DVKVTQSSRYLVKRTGEKVFLECVQDMDHENMFWYRQDPGLGLRLIYFSYDVKMKEKGDIPEGYSVSREKKERFSLILESASTNQTSMYLCASSSPLGAGGSGNTIYFGEGSWLTVV.

This clone was counted a few times. The J gene is TRBJ1-1, the V gene TRBV6-4; TRBD1 might be the D (5 bases). CDR1 and CDR2 (germline): MRHNA, SNTAGT. V was trimmed by 4 bases and J by 4 bases, leaving 13 bases between them. CDR3 length: 14 residues. CDR3 loop: CASSATAGITEAFF. CDR3 coding DNA: TGTGCCAGCAGTGCCACCGCAGGGATCACTGAAGCTTTCTTT.

The chain is built from TRBV19 and TRBJ2-7, with 7 bases that match TRBD2. The CDR3 has 13 amino acids. Per germline, CDR1 LNHDA and CDR2 SQIVND (reference sequence). V shed 10 bases and J 3 bases; nucleotides not matched to a gene: 9. CDR3 amino acids: CATQAGPLYEQYF. CDR3 nucleotide sequence: TGTGCCACCCAAGCGGGGCCACTCTACGAGCAGTACTTC.

This clone has just one count. The chain carries TRBV6-5 and TRBJ1-1, with 10 nucleotides matching TRBD1. Germline CDR1 MNHEY, CDR2 SVGAGI. The CDR3 contains 15 residues. The ends lost 6 bases at V and 5 bases at J; junction bases unmatched: 9. In DNA form, the CDR3 reads TGTGCCAGCAGATTCGACAGGGGGCGCGGGACTGAAGCTTTCTTT. Encoded protein: CASRFDRGRGTEAFF.

The rearrangement links TRBV10-2 to TRBJ1-2; TRBD1 agrees at 7 bases. Trimming removed 6 bases from V and 4 bases from J; junction bases left unmatched: 5. This CDR3 contains 13 residues. Germline V CDR1 and CDR2: WSHSY, SAAADI. CDR3 amino acids: CASRQGYGYGYTF. The CDR3 region has the DNA TGCGCCAGCAGACAGGGGTACGGCTATGGCTACACCTTC.

CDR3 region: CAISDPNYRGDTGELFF. The CDR3 nucleotides read TGTGCCATCAGTGACCCCAATTACAGGGGGGACACCGGGGAGCTGTTTTTT. The rearrangement links TRBV10-3 to TRBJ2-2; 8 nucleotides line up with TRBD1. The CDR3 spans 17 residues. The germline V gene has CDR1 ENHRY and CDR2 SYGVKD. The V gene end was trimmed by 3 bases and the J gene end by 3 bases; junction bases not matched to a gene: 9.

This clone was detected only a few times. The V gene is TRBV21-1, the J gene TRBJ2-1; the D call TRBD1 from the table was never checked on the DNA. TRBV21-1 is termed a pseudogene. The CDR3 totals 13 residues. CDR3 sequence: CASSKVPNNEQFF. Written as DNA, the CDR3 is TGTGCCAGCAGCAAAGTTCCAAACAATGAGCAGTTCTTC.

V usage is TRBV7-2 and J usage is TRBJ2-3; the match to TRBD2 covers 13 bases. Germline CDR1 and CDR2: SGHTA and FQGNSA. The V and J ends lost 5 bases and 6 bases, in that order; junction bases with no gene match: 2. The CDR3 runs to 14 residues. The CDR3: CASSTSGGGDTQYF. CDR3 sequence (DNA): TGTGCCAGCAGCACTAGCGGGGGGGGTGATACGCAGTATTTT. Looking up the rest from reference TRBV7-2 and TRBJ2-3 gives the full variable domain: GAGVSQSPSNKVTEKGKDVELRCDPISGHTALYWYRQSLGQGLEFLIYFQGNSAPDKSGLPSDRFSAERTGGSVSTLTIQRTQQEDSAVYLCASSTSGGGDTQYFGPGTRLTVL.

The gene calls are TRBV18 and TRBJ1-1, with D perhaps matching TRBD1 (5 bases). This CDR3 comprises 14 residues. CDR1 and CDR2 (germline): KGHSH, LQKENI. V dropped 3 bases and J dropped 1 base, with 9 bases sitting between them. The CDR3 nucleotides are TGTGCCAGCTCACCTTCCGGGGGGAACACTGAAGCTTTCTTT. The encoded protein is CASSPSGGNTEAFF.

This clone was found a few times. Other nucleotide sequences in the sample specify the same CDR3. This chain connects TRBV5-1 to TRBJ2-7, with D maybe TRBD1 (6 bases). This CDR3 comprises 14 residues. Germline CDR1 is SGHRS and CDR2 is YFSETQ. V was clipped by 3 bases and J by 0 bases, with 10 bases between them. CDR3 sequence: CASSSGQNSYEQYF. The CDR3 DNA sequence: TGCGCCAGCAGCTCTGGACAGAACTCCTACGAGCAGTACTTC.

This clone was observed a few times. The rearrangement uses TRBV6-5 and TRBJ1-6, with D possibly being TRBD1 (6 bases). V lost 2 bases, J lost 7 bases, and 12 bases lay in between. Germline V gives CDR1 MNHEY, CDR2 SVGAGI. This CDR3 comprises 15 residues. CDR3 residues: CASSYQTGSNSPLHF. In DNA, the CDR3 is TGTGCCAGCAGTTACCAGACAGGCAGCAATTCACCCCTCCACTTT.

This rearrangement joins TRBV11-3 to TRBJ1-1; tentative D call: TRBD1 (6 bases). V was clipped by 4 bases and J by 1 base, with 7 bases between them. The CDR3 sequence is 13 residues long. CDR1 and CDR2 from the germline V gene are SGHNT and YENEEA. In DNA form, the CDR3 reads TGTGCCAGCAGCTCGGACAGGAACACTGAAGCTTTCTTT. Its protein is CASSSDRNTEAFF.

V is TRBV4-2 and J is TRBJ2-5; TRBD2 matches at 13 bases. The ends lost 0 bases at V and 3 bases at J; junction bases unmatched: 7. The CDR3 has 18 residues. Germline CDR1 reads LGHNA; CDR2 reads YNFKEQ. The CDR3 DNA follows: TGTGCCAGCAGCCAAGATCAGGGACTAGCGGGAACCGAAGAGACCCAGTACTTC. As protein: CASSQDQGLAGTEETQYF.

The CDR3 coding sequence is TGTGCCAGCAGCTTATTAACTAGCGCGAGAGAGCAGTTCTTC. This gives the protein CASSLLTSAREQFF. The chain carries TRBV7-2 and TRBJ2-1; 7 nucleotides match TRBD2. The V segment lost 2 bases and the J segment 10 bases; nucleotides outside the gene matches: 8. Germline loops: CDR1 SGHTA, CDR2 FQGNSA. The CDR3 loop spans 14 amino acids.